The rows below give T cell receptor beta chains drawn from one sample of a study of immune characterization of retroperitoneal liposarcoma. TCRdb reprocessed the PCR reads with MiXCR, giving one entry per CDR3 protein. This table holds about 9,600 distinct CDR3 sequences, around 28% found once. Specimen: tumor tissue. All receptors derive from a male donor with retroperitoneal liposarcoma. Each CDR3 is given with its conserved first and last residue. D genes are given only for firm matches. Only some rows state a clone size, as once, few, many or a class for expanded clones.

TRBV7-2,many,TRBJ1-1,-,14,CASSLPGRNTEAFF,TGTGCCAGCAGCTTACCGGGGAGGAACACTGAAGCTTTCTTT
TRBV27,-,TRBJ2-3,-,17,CASSLRPLGWGTDTQYF,TGTGCCAGCAGTTTAAGGCCGCTGGGATGGGGCACAGATACGCAGTATTTT
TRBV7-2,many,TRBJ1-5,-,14,CASSRAGRNQPQHF,TGTGCCAGTTCGAGGGCAGGGCGTAATCAGCCCCAGCATTTT
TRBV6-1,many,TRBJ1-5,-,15,CASSEADLSNQPQHF,TGTGCCAGCAGTGAAGCGGATCTCAGCAATCAGCCCCAGCATTTT
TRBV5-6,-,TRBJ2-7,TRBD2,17,CASSLGTSGLGGVEQYF,TGTGCCAGCAGCTTGGGGACTAGCGGCCTAGGGGGGGTCGAGCAGTACTTC
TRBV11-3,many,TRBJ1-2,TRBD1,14,CASSLDSGGYGYTF,TGTGCCAGCAGCTTGGATTCAGGGGGCTATGGCTACACCTTC
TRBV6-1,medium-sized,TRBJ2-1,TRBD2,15,CAGAPGLAGDGTQFF,TGTGCCGGAGCCCCGGGACTAGCGGGTGATGGGACCCAGTTCTTC
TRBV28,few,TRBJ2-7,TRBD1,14,CASRGGVPPYEQYF,TGTGCCAGCAGAGGGGGCGTGCCTCCCTACGAGCAGTACTTC
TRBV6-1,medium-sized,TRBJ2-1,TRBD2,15,CASSEFSGSSYEQFF,TGTGCCAGCAGTGAATTTAGCGGGAGCTCCTACGAGCAGTTCTTC
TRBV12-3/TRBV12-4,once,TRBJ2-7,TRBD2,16,CASSPRGASGRDEQYF,TGTGCCAGCAGCCCACGGGGGGCTAGCGGGAGAGACGAGCAGTACTTC
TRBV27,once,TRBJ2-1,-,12,CASGKTVYEQFF,TGTGCCAGCGGAAAGACAGTCTACGAGCAGTTCTTC
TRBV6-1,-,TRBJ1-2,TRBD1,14,CASSDGQGGEGYTF,TGTGCCAGCAGTGACGGACAGGGCGGGGAAGGCTACACCTTC
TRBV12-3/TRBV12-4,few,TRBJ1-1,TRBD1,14,CASSRSTGERLAFF,TGTGCCAGCAGCCGAAGTACAGGGGAGAGGTTAGCTTTCTTT
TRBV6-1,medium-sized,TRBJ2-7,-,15,CASKDQALGPVEQYF,TGTGCCAGTAAAGACCAAGCCCTCGGACCGGTGGAGCAGTACTTC